This entry features one TCR beta chain sequence. Its target antigen remains unknown. Per-base qualities were not stored, and no clone one base away is much larger. Donors formed part of the validation cohort, which comprised some 120 subjects and was distinct from the first cohort of 666 subjects. This sample is drawn from a study of cytomegalovirus exposure and HLA in healthy donors (dated by TCRdb to the late 2010s). General notes on the study: According to a later analysis, the approximately 120 validation repertoires were produced on the same platform as the roughly 600 repertoires of the first cohort. The aim of the study was to test whether cataloging public T cell receptors could identify signatures of past pathogen exposure. Besides the first cohort of roughly 660 subjects, a separate validation cohort made up of about 120 different subjects was used. High-throughput TCR immunosequencing, statistical association of individual TCRs with disease status, and machine learning were combined to predict cytomegalovirus infection status. Results and caveats for the whole study, not just this receptor: All 110 or so repertoires were used to score co-occurrence in the validation cohort in a later analysis, because that analysis had no HLA typing for the cohort. The study gave a list of over 150 TCR beta chains associated with cytomegalovirus. In a later analysis, TCRs clustered in the first cohort were found to also tend to co-occur in the roughly 120 validation repertoires, with about 93% of cluster scores above 0. The authors suggested that the approach could potentially be extended to other disease states and immunological phenotypes. In both the original and validation cohorts, the classifier was reported to diagnose cytomegalovirus status with high specificity and sensitivity. A few of the identified cytomegalovirus-associated TCR beta chains were confirmed in vitro to be specific for cytomegalovirus antigens. Across donors, most TCR sequences were observed very rarely, whereas some public TCRs were present in many individuals.

The library was generated by the immunoSEQ multiplex PCR assay. Per the source publication's procedure: A statistical classification framework was built for diagnosing cytomegalovirus status from the catalog of TCR beta chain sequences. As stored in TCRdb, this immuneACCESS dataset retains in-frame rearrangements with V and J assigned. A fraction of the clones does not appear; measured against another copy, unresolved V genes explain less than half of the discrepancy, and the remainder lacks a known reason. V and J calls and clone size follow that table, whereas D and trimming were derived from the DNA. The sample records roughly 80,000 clones, roughly 94% of which are singletons. Together, the top ten hold approximately 3.3% of the sample. Sequenced: PBMCs. This clonotype was obtained from a woman between 18 and 30 years old in good health and CMV-seropositive.

The nucleotides are TGCGCCAGCAGCCAAGGCCCGGACAGGGGTCGCACTGAAGCTTTCTTT. Its product reads: CASSQGPDRGRTEAFF. The chain is encoded by TRBV4-3 joined to TRBJ1-1; the junction holds 9 bases that match TRBD1. From V the trimming removes 1 base and from J it removes 4 bases, while the gene matches leave 7 bases of the junction unaccounted for. In the germline V gene, CDR1 corresponds to LGHNA and CDR2 to YSLEER. CDR3 length: 16 amino acids, cysteine to phenylalanine. The DNA shown is the 48-base CDR3, in frame from base 1.